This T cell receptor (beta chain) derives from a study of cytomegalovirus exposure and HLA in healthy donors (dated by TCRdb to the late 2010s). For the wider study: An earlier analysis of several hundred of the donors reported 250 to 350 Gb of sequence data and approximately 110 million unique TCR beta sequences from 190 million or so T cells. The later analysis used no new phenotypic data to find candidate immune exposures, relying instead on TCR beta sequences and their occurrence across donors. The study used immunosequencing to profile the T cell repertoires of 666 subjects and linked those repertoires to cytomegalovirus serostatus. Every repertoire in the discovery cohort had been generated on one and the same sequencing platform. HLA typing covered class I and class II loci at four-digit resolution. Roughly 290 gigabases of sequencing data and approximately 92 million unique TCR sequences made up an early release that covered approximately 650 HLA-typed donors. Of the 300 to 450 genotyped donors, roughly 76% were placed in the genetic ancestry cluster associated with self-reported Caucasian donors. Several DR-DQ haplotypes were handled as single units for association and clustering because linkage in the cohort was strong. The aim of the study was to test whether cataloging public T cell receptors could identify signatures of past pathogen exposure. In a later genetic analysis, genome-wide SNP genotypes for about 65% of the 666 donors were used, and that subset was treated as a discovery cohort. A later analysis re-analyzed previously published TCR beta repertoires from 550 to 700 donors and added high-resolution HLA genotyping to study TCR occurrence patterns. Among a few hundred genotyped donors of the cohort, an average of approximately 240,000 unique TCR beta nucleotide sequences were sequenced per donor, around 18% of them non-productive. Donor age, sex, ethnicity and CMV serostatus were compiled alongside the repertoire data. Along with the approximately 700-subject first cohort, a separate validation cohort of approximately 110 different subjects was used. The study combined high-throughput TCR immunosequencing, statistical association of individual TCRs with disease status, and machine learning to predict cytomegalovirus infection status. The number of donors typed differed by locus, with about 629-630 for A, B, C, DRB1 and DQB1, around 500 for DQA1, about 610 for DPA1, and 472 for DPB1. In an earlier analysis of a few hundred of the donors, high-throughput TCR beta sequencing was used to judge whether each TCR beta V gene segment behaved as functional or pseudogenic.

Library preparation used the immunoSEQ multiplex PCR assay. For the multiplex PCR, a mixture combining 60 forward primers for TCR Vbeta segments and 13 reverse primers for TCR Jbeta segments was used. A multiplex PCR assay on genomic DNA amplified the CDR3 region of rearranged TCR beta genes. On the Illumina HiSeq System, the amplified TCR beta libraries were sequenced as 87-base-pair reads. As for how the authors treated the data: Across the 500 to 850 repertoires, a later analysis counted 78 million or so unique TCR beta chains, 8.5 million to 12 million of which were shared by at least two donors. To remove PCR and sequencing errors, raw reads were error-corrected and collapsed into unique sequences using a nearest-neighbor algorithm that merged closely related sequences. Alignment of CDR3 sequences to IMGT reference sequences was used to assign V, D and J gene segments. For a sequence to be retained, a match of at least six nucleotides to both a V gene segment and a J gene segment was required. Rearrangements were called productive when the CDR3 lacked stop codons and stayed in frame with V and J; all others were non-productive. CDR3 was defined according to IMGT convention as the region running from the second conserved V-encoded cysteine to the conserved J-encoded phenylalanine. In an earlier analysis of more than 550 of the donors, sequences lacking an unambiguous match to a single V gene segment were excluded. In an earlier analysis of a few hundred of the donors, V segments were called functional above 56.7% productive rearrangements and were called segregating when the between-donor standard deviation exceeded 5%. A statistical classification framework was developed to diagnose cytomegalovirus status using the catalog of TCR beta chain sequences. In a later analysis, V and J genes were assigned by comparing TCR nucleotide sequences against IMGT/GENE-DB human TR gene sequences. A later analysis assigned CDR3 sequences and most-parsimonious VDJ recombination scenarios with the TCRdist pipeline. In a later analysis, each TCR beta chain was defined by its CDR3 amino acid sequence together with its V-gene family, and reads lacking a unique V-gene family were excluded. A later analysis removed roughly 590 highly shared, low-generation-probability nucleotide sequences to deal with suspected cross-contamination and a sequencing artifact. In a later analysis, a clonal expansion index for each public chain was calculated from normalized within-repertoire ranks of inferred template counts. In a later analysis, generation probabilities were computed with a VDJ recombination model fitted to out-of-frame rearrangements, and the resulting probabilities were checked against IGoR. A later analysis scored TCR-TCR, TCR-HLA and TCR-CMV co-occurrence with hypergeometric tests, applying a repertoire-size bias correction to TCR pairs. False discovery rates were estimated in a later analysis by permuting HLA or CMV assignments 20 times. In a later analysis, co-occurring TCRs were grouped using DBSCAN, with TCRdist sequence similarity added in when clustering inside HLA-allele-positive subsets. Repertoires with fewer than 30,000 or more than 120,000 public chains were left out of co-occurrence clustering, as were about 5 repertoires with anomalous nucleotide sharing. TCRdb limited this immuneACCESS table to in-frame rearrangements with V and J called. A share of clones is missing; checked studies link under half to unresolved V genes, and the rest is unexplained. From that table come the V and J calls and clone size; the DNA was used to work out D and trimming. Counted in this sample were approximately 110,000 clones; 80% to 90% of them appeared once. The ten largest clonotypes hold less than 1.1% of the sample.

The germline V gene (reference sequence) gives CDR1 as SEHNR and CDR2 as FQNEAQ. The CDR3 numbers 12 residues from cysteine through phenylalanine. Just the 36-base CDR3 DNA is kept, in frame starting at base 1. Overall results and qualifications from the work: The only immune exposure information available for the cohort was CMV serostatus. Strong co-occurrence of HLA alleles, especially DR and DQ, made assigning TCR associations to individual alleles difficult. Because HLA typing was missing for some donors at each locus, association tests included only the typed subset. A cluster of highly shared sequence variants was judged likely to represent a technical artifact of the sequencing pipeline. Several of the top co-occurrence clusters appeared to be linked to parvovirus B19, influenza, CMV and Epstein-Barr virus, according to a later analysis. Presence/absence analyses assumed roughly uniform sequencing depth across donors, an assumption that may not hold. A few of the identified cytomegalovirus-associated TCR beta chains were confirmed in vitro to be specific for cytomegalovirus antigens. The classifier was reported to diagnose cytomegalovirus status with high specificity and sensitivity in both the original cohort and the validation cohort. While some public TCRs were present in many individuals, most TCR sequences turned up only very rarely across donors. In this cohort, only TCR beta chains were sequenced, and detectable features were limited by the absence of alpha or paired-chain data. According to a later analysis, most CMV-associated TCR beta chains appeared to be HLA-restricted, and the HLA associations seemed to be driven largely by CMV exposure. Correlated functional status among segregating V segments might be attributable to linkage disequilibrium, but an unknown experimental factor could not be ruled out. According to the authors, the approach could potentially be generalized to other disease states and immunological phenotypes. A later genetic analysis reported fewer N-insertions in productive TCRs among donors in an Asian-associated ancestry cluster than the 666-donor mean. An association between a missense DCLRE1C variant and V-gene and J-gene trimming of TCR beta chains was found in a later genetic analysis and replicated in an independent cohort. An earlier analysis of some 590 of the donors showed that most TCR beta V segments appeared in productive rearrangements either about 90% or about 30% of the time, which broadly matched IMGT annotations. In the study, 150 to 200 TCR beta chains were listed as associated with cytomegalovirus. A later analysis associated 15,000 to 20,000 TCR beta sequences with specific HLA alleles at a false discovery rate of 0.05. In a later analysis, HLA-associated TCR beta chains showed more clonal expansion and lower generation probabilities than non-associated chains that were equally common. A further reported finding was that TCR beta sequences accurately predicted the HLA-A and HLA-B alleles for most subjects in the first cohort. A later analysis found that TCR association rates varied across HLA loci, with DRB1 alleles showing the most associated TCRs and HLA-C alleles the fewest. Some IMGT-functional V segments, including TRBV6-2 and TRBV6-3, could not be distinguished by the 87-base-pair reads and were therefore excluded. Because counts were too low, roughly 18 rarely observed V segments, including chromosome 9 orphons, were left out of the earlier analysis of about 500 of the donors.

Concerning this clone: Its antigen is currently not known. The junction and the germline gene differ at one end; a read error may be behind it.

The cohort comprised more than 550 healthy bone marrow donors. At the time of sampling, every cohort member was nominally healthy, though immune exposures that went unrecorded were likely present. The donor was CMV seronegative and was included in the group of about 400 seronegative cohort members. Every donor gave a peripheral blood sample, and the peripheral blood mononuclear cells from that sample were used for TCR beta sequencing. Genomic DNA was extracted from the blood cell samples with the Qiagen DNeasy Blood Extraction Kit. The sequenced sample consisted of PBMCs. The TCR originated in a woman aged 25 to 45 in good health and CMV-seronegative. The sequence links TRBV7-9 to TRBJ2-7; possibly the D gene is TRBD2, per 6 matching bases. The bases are TGTTCCAGCAGCCAGACTAGCTACGAGCAGTACTTC. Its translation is CSSSQTSYEQYF.